A single sample is the source of the 5 T cell receptor beta chains below, sequenced in a study of beta chain features in type 1 diabetes. The isolated RNA, all of it, was reverse transcribed, so expressed TCRB transcripts were what got sequenced. TCRdb keeps only in-frame clones here, not all; method: immunoSEQ multiplex PCR. The table has about 900,000 clones, 15% to 20% seen once. Sample: naive CD4+ T cells from blood. These receptors originate from a woman aged 18-29 years in good health.

The chain's CDR3 is CASNLGLQNTGELFF. Written as DNA, the CDR3 is TGTGCCAGTAATCTGGGACTTCAGAACACCGGGGAGCTGTTTTTT. The rearrangement joins TRBV19 to TRBJ2-2; tentative D call: TRBD2 (6 bases). Germline lookup yields CDR1 LNHDA and CDR2 SQIVND (reference sequence). Deletions cut 7 bases from V and 1 base from J, with 13 bases between. This CDR3 spans 15 amino acids.

In its sample, this clone was seen a few times. This chain links TRBV4-2 with TRBJ2-7; D perhaps matches TRBD1 (5 bases). Germline V gene sequence: CDR1 LGHNA, CDR2 YNFKEQ. The CDR3 sequence is 17 residues long. Trimming left V 0 bases short and J 3 bases short, with 18 bases between. The CDR3 nucleotides are TGTGCCAGCAGCCAAGATCTGCGTCCGGATGGACACTACGAGCAGTACTTC. Protein: CASSQDLRPDGHYEQYF.

In its sample, this clone was seen a few times. As DNA, the CDR3 is TGTGCCAGCAGCCAAGACAGGGGTAGACATTCACCCCTCCACTTT. It is translated as CASSQDRGRHSPLHF. The V call is TRBV14, the J call TRBJ1-6, with D tentatively TRBD1 (6 bases). V was cut by 0 bases and J by 8 bases, with 11 bases left in between. There are 15 residues in the CDR3. CDR1 is SGHDN and CDR2 is FVKESK in the germline V gene.

The sample holds a few counts of this clone. The V and J genes are TRBV19 and TRBJ1-3; D gene uncertain. V lost 3 bases and J lost 0, with 6 bases in between. This CDR3 spans 14 amino acids. Per the germline V gene, CDR1 is LNHDA and CDR2 is SQIVND (reference sequence). Here the CDR3 reads CASSIQNSGNTIYF. CDR3 DNA: TGTGCCAGTAGTATCCAGAACTCTGGAAACACCATATATTTT.

The V gene is TRBV7-9, the J gene TRBJ2-1; 15 bases fit TRBD2. Germline CDR1 is SEHNR and CDR2 is FQNEAQ (reference sequence). V shed 5 bases, J shed 4 bases, and the junction held 6 bases outside the gene matches. This CDR3 is 17 amino acids long. The CDR3 nucleotides read TGTGCCAGCAGCACCACCGGGACTAGCGGGAGGTACAATGAGCAGTTCTTC. Translated, it gives CASSTTGTSGRYNEQFF.